This TCR beta chain was sequenced for a study of PD-1 blockade in classical Hodgkin lymphoma. Following autologous stem cell transplantation, relapse occurred in every patient, and exposure to brentuximab vedotin varied. TCRdb keeps only in-frame clones here, not all; method: immunoSEQ multiplex PCR. The table includes 100,000 to 130,000 clones, 70% to 90% detected once. This CDR3 region has 16 residues. V lost 4 bases, J lost 5 bases, and 17 bases lay in between. Germline V gene sequence: CDR1 SEHNR, CDR2 FQNEAQ (reference sequence). The clonotype was recovered from a human donor with classical Hodgkin lymphoma. This specimen consisted of peripheral blood mononuclear cells (PBMCs), obtained before the second cycle of nivolumab. V gene TRBV7-9 combines with J gene TRBJ1-4; TRBD1 might be the D (5 bases). This CDR3 is CASSSRGQGPNEKLFF. CDR3 sequence (DNA): TGTGCCAGCAGCTCACGAGGCCAGGGTCCGAATGAAAAACTGTTTTTT.